This TCR beta chain came from a study of blood T cell repertoires in COVID-19. Across the whole study: Italy, Spain and the United States were the sources of the convalescent and acute COVID-19 samples.

Generated by immunoSEQ multiplex PCR, the TCRdb table keeps only in-frame clones and is missing some. The repertoire has 250,000 to 350,000 clones, around 90% of them found once; the top ten carry about 2.2%. The V gene lost 10 bases and the J gene lost 4 bases, with 16 bases spanning the gap. This CDR3 is built from 13 residues. The germline gives CDR1 LNHDA, CDR2 SQIVND (reference sequence). Sequences were obtained from peripheral blood. V and J are TRBV19 and TRBJ1-2; D remains ambiguous. The receptor comes from a woman aged 45-65 years who had recovered from COVID-19. This CDR3 reads CATRRDFPYGYTF. The CDR3 region has the DNA TGTGCCACCAGGAGGGATTTTCCCTATGGCTACACCTTC.